These T cell receptor beta chains were read from a single sample in a study of shared clonotypes between healthy human individuals. Profiled with immunoSEQ multiplex PCR; TCRdb holds only in-frame clones, not every one. The table shows roughly 110,000 clones, with around 68% occurring only once. The sequencing input was memory CD8+ T cells sorted from blood. The receptors originated from a woman in her twenties or thirties in good health. Both conserved end residues are part of each CDR3. A D gene is named only where the DNA matches it firmly. Clone size is not always given. Where it is, it says once, few, many or a class for expanded clones.

TRBV6-1	-	TRBD1	TRBJ2-7	CASSPRTGANEQYF	TGTGCCAGCAGTCCGAGGACAGGGGCGAACGAGCAGTACTTC
TRBV2	-	-	TRBJ1-4	CASSEWEENEKLFF	TGTGCCAGCAGTGAATGGGAGGAGAATGAAAAACTGTTTTTT
TRBV27	-	-	TRBJ2-7	CATRDQAYEQYF	TGTGCCACCAGGGACCAGGCCTACGAGCAGTACTTC
TRBV6-6	-	TRBD2	TRBJ2-2	CASRNSGNAGELFF	TGTGCCAGCAGAAATAGCGGGAACGCCGGGGAGCTGTTTTTT
TRBV29-1	many	TRBD1	TRBJ1-5	CSVEAGTGGNQPQHF	TGCAGCGTTGAGGCCGGGACAGGGGGAAATCAGCCCCAGCATTTT
TRBV9	many	TRBD2	TRBJ2-5	CASSVGGAGGAETQYF	TGTGCCAGCAGCGTAGGGGGAGCGGGAGGCGCAGAGACCCAGTACTTC
TRBV13	-	-	TRBJ2-2	CASRPGRGTFTGELFF	TGTGCCAGCAGACCTGGGCGCGGGACGTTCACCGGGGAGCTGTTTTTT
TRBV25-1	few	TRBD2	TRBJ2-3	CASEGTSGKFTDTQYF	TGTGCCAGCGAAGGGACTAGCGGCAAATTCACAGATACGCAGTATTTT
TRBV28	many	-	TRBJ2-1	CASSFATGSVNEQFF	TGTGCCAGCAGTTTCGCAACCGGGTCCGTCAATGAGCAGTTCTTC
TRBV6-6	-	TRBD1	TRBJ1-4	CASSLGETGRNEKLFF	TGTGCCAGCAGCCTCGGGGAGACAGGGAGGAATGAAAAACTGTTTTTT
TRBV23-1	-	-	TRBJ2-7	CASSQSWTGIHYEQYF	TGCGCCAGCAGTCAATCGTGGACTGGGATCCACTACGAGCAGTACTTC
TRBV29-1	-	-	TRBJ1-1	CSAVGWDTEAFF	TGCAGCGCTGTCGGGTGGGACACTGAAGCTTTCTTT
TRBV5-1	-	-	TRBJ2-5	CASAPPGYRIQETQYF	TGCGCCAGCGCGCCACCGGGCTATAGGATCCAAGAGACCCAGTACTTC
TRBV28	-	TRBD1	TRBJ2-7	CASSLWVQGAEGEQYF	TGTGCCAGCAGTTTATGGGTACAGGGGGCAGAAGGCGAGCAGTACTTC
TRBV11-2	-	TRBD1	TRBJ2-7	CASSLLGTVYEQYF	TGTGCCAGCAGCTTACTGGGGACAGTCTACGAGCAGTACTTC
TRBV4-2	-	-	TRBJ1-1	CASSQVRGAWAEAFF	TGTGCCAGCAGCCAAGTAAGGGGGGCATGGGCTGAAGCTTTCTTT
TRBV4-1	many	-	TRBJ1-5	CASSQDPGQPQHF	TGCGCCAGCAGCCAAGATCCGGGACAGCCCCAGCATTTT
TRBV7-9	-	TRBD1	TRBJ2-3	CASSLVQGAVTDTQYF	TGTGCCAGCAGCTTAGTACAGGGGGCGGTCACAGATACGCAGTATTTT
TRBV4-2	-	TRBD2	TRBJ2-1	CASSQDDSGIVNEQFF	TGTGCCAGCAGCCAAGATGATAGCGGGATAGTGAATGAGCAGTTCTTC
TRBV5-4	-	-	TRBJ2-5	CASSLEIQETQYF	TGTGCCAGCAGCTTAGAAATCCAAGAGACCCAGTACTTC
TRBV2	once	TRBD2	TRBJ2-7	CASSAGTTYEQYF	TGTGCCAGCAGTGCCGGGACTACCTACGAGCAGTACTTC
TRBV27	-	-	TRBJ2-3	CASSSSTGTDTQYF	TGTGCCAGCAGTTCCTCGACAGGAACAGATACGCAGTATTTT
TRBV6-4	many	-	TRBJ1-5	CASSDSDDSNQPQHF	TGTGCCAGCAGTGACTCCGACGATAGCAATCAGCCCCAGCATTTT
TRBV19	-	TRBD2	TRBJ2-7	CSTASGLTYEQYF	TGTAGCACGGCTAGCGGGCTTACCTACGAGCAGTACTTC
TRBV4-2	-	TRBD1	TRBJ2-5	CASSQGTGKGQETQYF	TGTGCCAGCAGCCAAGGGACAGGGAAGGGTCAAGAGACCCAGTACTTC
TRBV11-3	-	TRBD1	TRBJ1-1	CASSLAAGGRGRMNTEAFF	TGTGCCAGCAGCTTAGCGGCAGGGGGTCGTGGAAGAATGAACACTGAAGCTTTCTTT
TRBV30	-	-	TRBJ1-3	CAWSVGHSSGNTIYF	TGTGCCTGGAGTGTTGGCCACAGCTCTGGAAACACCATATATTTT
TRBV2	-	TRBD1	TRBJ2-1	CASASGTGVYNEQFF	TGTGCCAGCGCCTCCGGGACAGGGGTCTACAATGAGCAGTTCTTC
TRBV25-1	-	-	TRBJ2-3	CASSGNHLSPGHTDTQYF	TGTGCCAGCAGTGGAAATCATCTAAGTCCTGGACACACAGATACGCAGTATTTT
TRBV28	many	-	TRBJ2-7	CASTSFRGESYEQYF	TGTGCCAGCACCTCTTTTCGGGGAGAATCATACGAGCAGTACTTC
TRBV19	-	-	TRBJ2-1	CASSIGVERSEQFF	TGTGCCAGTAGTATAGGAGTAGAACGGAGTGAGCAGTTCTTC
TRBV28	-	-	TRBJ1-1	CASSFNTEAFF	TGTGCCAGCAGTTTCAACACTGAAGCTTTCTTT
TRBV14	-	-	TRBJ1-3	CASSHAGNSGNTIYF	TGTGCCAGCAGCCATGCAGGGAACTCTGGAAACACCATATATTTT